The clone carrying this T cell receptor (beta chain) appeared a single time. Its matching antigen is unknown. The CDR3 contains 13 residues. CDR1 and CDR2 (germline): LNHDA, SQIVND (reference sequence). V was pared by 6 bases and J by 3 bases, with 11 bases between. This table comes from immunoSEQ multiplex PCR, and its TCRdb copy is limited to in-frame clones, with some not included. The sample yields 340,000 or so clones, 93% seen once. This sample stems from a study of brain T cells in children with intractable seizures. Study findings and constraints: Pre- and post-surgery blood differed in depth, so pre-surgery absences may be undersampling.

The time point here: blood from clinic visit 5 months post-surgery; TSC patient then seizure free. Sequencing was limited to surgery cases with top T cell transcript signatures in brain tissue. Before surgery, patients took at least one anti-epileptic drug. The receptor comes from a boy younger than two with tuberous sclerosis and intractable seizures. V and J are TRBV19 and TRBJ1-2; D not resolved. Sequencing was performed on peripheral blood, taken more than 4 months after surgery. The CDR3 DNA is TGTGCCAGTAGCCTCGTCGGGGACTATGGCTACACCTTC. It codes for CASSLVGDYGYTF. Based on the CDR3 plus reference TRBV19 and TRBJ1-2, the full variable domain is DGGITQSPKYLFRKEGQNVTLSCEQNLNHDAMYWYRQDPGQGLRLIYYSQIVNDFQKGDIAEGYSVSREKKESFPLTVTSAQKNPTAFYLCASSLVGDYGYTFGSGTRLTVV.